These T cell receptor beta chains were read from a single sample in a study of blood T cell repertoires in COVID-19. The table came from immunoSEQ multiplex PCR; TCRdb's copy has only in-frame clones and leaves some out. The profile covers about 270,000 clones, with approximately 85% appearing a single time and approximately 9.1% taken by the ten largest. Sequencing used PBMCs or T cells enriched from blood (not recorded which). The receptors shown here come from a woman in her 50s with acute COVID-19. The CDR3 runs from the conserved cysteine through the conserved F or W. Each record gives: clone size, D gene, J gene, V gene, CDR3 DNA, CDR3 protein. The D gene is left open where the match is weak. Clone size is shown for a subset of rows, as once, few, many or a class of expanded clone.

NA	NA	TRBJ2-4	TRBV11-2	TGTGCCAGCAGCTTAGATATGGGACTCGTAAACATTCAGTACTTC	CASSLDMGLVNIQYF
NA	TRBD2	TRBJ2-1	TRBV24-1	TGTGCCACCAGTGATACGGGGACTAGCGGGAGGAGCTCCTACAATGAGCAGTTCTTC	CATSDTGTSGRSSYNEQFF
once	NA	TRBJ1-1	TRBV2	TGTGCCAGCAGTGAAGGTTACTGGGCCTTGAACACTGAAGCTTTCTTT	CASSEGYWALNTEAFF
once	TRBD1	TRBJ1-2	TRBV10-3	TGTGCCATCAGTACCGGGACAGGGGATGGCTACACCTTC	CAISTGTGDGYTF
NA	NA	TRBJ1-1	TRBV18	TGTGCCAGCTCCCCGGTCCCAGGTCACACTGAAGCTTTCTTT	CASSPVPGHTEAFF
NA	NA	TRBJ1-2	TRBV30	TGTGCCTGGAGTGGGATACAGGGAAGCGGCTACACCTTC	CAWSGIQGSGYTF
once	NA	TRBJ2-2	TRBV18	TGTGCCAGCTCACTAGACACCGGGGAGCTGTTTTTT	CASSLDTGELFF
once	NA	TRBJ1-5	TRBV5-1	TGCGCCAGCAGCTTGGCCGGGGGTTTTAGCAATCAGCCCCAGCATTTT	CASSLAGGFSNQPQHF
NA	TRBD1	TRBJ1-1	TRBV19	TGTGCCAGTAGTAGGACAGGGGACAACACTGAAGCTTTCTTT	CASSRTGDNTEAFF
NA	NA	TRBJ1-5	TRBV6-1	TGTGCCAGCAGTGATTACTTCATAAATCAGCCCCAGCATTTT	CASSDYFINQPQHF
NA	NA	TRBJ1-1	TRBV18	TGTGCCAGCTCACCTACGCAGGGGCTACAGGCGAACACTGAAGCTTTCTTT	CASSPTQGLQANTEAFF
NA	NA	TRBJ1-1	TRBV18	TGTGCCAGCTCACCGGGGCTCGGGACTTCGAACACTGAAGCTTTCTTT	CASSPGLGTSNTEAFF
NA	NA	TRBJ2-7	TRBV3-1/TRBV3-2	TGTGCCAGCAGCCAAGGGGGGGGGCGAATCTCCTACGAGCAGTACTTC	CASSQGGGRISYEQYF
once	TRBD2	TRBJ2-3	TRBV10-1	TGCGCCAGCACGGAGGGAGCGGGGGGCCGCGGAGATACGCAGTATTTT	CASTEGAGGRGDTQYF
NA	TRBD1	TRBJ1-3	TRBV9	TGTGCCAGCAGCTTCACAGGGGATACCGGAAACACCATATATTTT	CASSFTGDTGNTIYF